This is a list of T cell receptor beta chains from one sample in a study of T-cell reconstitution after alpha-beta-depleted transplantation in children. TCRdb re-analysed the PCR reads in MiXCR, keeping a single row per CDR3 protein. The sample has approximately 230,000 distinct CDR3 sequences; roughly a quarter are singletons. The input for sequencing was PBMCs, mostly from graft donor cells, taken 360 days after TCRalphabeta/CD19-depleted stem cell transplant. The receptors shown here come from a female patient younger than 10 who had a stem cell transplant for congenital amegakaryocytic thrombocytopenia, so the T cells may come from the graft donor. CDR3s include the opening cysteine and the closing phenylalanine or tryptophan. A D gene is named only where the DNA matches it firmly. Size tells how often a clone was seen (once, few, many) or the class of an expanded clone, and some rows leave it out.

j_call: TRBJ1-1; clone_size: few; d_call: .; v_call: TRBV7-9; cdr3_nt: TGTGCCAGCAGACCAGGACCCTACCCTGAAGCTTTCTTT; cdr3_aa: CASRPGPYPEAFF
j_call: TRBJ2-7; clone_size: .; d_call: .; v_call: TRBV5-1; cdr3_nt: TGCGCCAGCAGACCTCAACCCTATACAGCAACCTACGAGCAGTACTTC; cdr3_aa: CASRPQPYTATYEQYF
j_call: TRBJ2-1; clone_size: many; d_call: .; v_call: TRBV29-1; cdr3_nt: TGCAGCGTTGAAAGTCCACTAGATGTGGCTTACAATGAGCAGTTCTTC; cdr3_aa: CSVESPLDVAYNEQFF
j_call: TRBJ2-7; clone_size: .; d_call: .; v_call: TRBV20-1; cdr3_nt: TGCAGTGCTAGAGATCTGGGGCGCCCAAACTCCTACGAGCAGTACTTC; cdr3_aa: CSARDLGRPNSYEQYF
j_call: TRBJ2-2; clone_size: few; d_call: .; v_call: TRBV4-3; cdr3_nt: TGCGCCAGCAGCCAAGAATGGCGGATAGACACCGGGGAGCTGTTTTTT; cdr3_aa: CASSQEWRIDTGELFF
j_call: TRBJ2-4; clone_size: .; d_call: TRBD2; v_call: TRBV29-1; cdr3_nt: TGCAGCGTTCAACTAGCGGGACTAGCCAAAAACATTCAGTACTTC; cdr3_aa: CSVQLAGLAKNIQYF
j_call: TRBJ2-1; clone_size: .; d_call: .; v_call: TRBV29-1; cdr3_nt: TGCAGCGTTGAAGGGTTTTCCGGACACAATGAGCAGTTCTTC; cdr3_aa: CSVEGFSGHNEQFF
j_call: TRBJ2-3; clone_size: few; d_call: .; v_call: TRBV5-1; cdr3_nt: TGCGCCAGCAGCTGGGGGGAAACAGATACGCAGTATTTT; cdr3_aa: CASSWGETDTQYF
j_call: TRBJ2-3; clone_size: .; d_call: .; v_call: TRBV7-6; cdr3_nt: TGTGCCAGCAGCTTAGCGTCGGATGGGGGCACAGATACGCAGTATTTT; cdr3_aa: CASSLASDGGTDTQYF
j_call: TRBJ2-7; clone_size: few; d_call: .; v_call: TRBV12-3/TRBV12-4; cdr3_nt: TGTGCCAGCAGCCCTGTCTTCGTGGACGAGCAGTACTTC; cdr3_aa: CASSPVFVDEQYF
j_call: TRBJ2-1; clone_size: .; d_call: TRBD2; v_call: TRBV9; cdr3_nt: TGTGCCAGCAGCGACAGACTAGCGGGAGGGCTTCACAATGAGCAGTTCTTC; cdr3_aa: CASSDRLAGGLHNEQFF
j_call: TRBJ2-6; clone_size: .; d_call: .; v_call: TRBV5-1; cdr3_nt: TGCGCCAGCAGCTTTGGACATCTTGGCTCTGGGGCCAACGTCCTGACTTTC; cdr3_aa: CASSFGHLGSGANVLTF
j_call: TRBJ2-3; clone_size: few; d_call: TRBD2; v_call: TRBV11-2; cdr3_nt: TGTGCCAGCAGCCGAAGCGGGAGGGCCCTCCCGTATAGCACAGATACGCAGTATTTT; cdr3_aa: CASSRSGRALPYSTDTQYF
j_call: TRBJ2-2; clone_size: few; d_call: .; v_call: TRBV5-1; cdr3_nt: TGCGCCAGCAGCTTAGATGTGAGCACCGGGGAGCTGTTTTTT; cdr3_aa: CASSLDVSTGELFF
j_call: TRBJ2-1; clone_size: many; d_call: TRBD1; v_call: TRBV12-3/TRBV12-4; cdr3_nt: TGTGCCAGCACCCCCGACAGGGCTAGCTACAATGAGCAGTTCTTC; cdr3_aa: CASTPDRASYNEQFF
j_call: TRBJ2-5; clone_size: many; d_call: .; v_call: TRBV12-3/TRBV12-4; cdr3_nt: TGTGCCAGCAGTCTTCCGGGGGCTAGATCAGAGACCCAGTACTTC; cdr3_aa: CASSLPGARSETQYF
j_call: TRBJ2-1; clone_size: few; d_call: TRBD1; v_call: TRBV18; cdr3_nt: TGTGCCAGCTCAGAGGGACAGAATGAGCAGTTCTTC; cdr3_aa: CASSEGQNEQFF
j_call: TRBJ2-1; clone_size: many; d_call: .; v_call: TRBV12-3/TRBV12-4; cdr3_nt: TGTGCCAGCAGGTCATACAATGAGCAGTTCTTC; cdr3_aa: CASRSYNEQFF
j_call: TRBJ1-3; clone_size: many; d_call: .; v_call: TRBV4-1; cdr3_nt: TGCGCCAGCAGCCAAGTGTGGGGCCCTGGAAACACCATATATTTT; cdr3_aa: CASSQVWGPGNTIYF
j_call: TRBJ2-7; clone_size: few; d_call: .; v_call: TRBV6-2/TRBV6-3; cdr3_nt: TGTGCCAGCAGTTACTCCCGGGGAGGCTCAACCTACGAGCAGTACTTC; cdr3_aa: CASSYSRGGSTYEQYF
j_call: TRBJ2-1; clone_size: many; d_call: .; v_call: TRBV12-3/TRBV12-4; cdr3_nt: TGTGCCAGCAGTTCCAGGGGAAATGAGCAGTTCTTC; cdr3_aa: CASSSRGNEQFF
j_call: TRBJ2-7; clone_size: .; d_call: TRBD1; v_call: TRBV20-1; cdr3_nt: TGCAGTGTCCCGGGACAGAGCTCCTACGAGCAGTACTTC; cdr3_aa: CSVPGQSSYEQYF
j_call: TRBJ2-2; clone_size: .; d_call: .; v_call: TRBV4-2; cdr3_nt: TGTGCCAGCAGCCAAGAGTACGGATCCGGGGAGCTGTTTTTT; cdr3_aa: CASSQEYGSGELFF
j_call: TRBJ2-1; clone_size: many; d_call: .; v_call: TRBV29-1; cdr3_nt: TGCAGCGTTGACGGAGGGAGCTCCTACAATGAGCAGTTCTTC; cdr3_aa: CSVDGGSSYNEQFF
j_call: TRBJ2-5; clone_size: few; d_call: .; v_call: TRBV12-3/TRBV12-4; cdr3_nt: TGTGCCAGCAGGGGCTTCCAAGAGACCCAGTACTTC; cdr3_aa: CASRGFQETQYF
j_call: TRBJ2-7; clone_size: .; d_call: TRBD2; v_call: TRBV7-9; cdr3_nt: TGTGCCAGCAGCTCCCAGAGCGGGGGGGATTACGAGCAGTACTTC; cdr3_aa: CASSSQSGGDYEQYF
j_call: TRBJ2-3; clone_size: .; d_call: TRBD2; v_call: TRBV11-2; cdr3_nt: TGTGCCAGCAACGAGCGGGGGGGACGAGATACGCAGTATTTT; cdr3_aa: CASNERGGRDTQYF
j_call: TRBJ1-3; clone_size: .; d_call: .; v_call: TRBV12-3/TRBV12-4; cdr3_nt: TGTGCCAGCGGGGCCAACTCTGGAAACACCATATATTTT; cdr3_aa: CASGANSGNTIYF
j_call: TRBJ2-3; clone_size: once; d_call: TRBD2; v_call: TRBV5-1; cdr3_nt: TGCGCCAGCAGCTTGGCGACTAGCGATAGCACAGATACGCAGTATTTT; cdr3_aa: CASSLATSDSTDTQYF
j_call: TRBJ2-3; clone_size: .; d_call: .; v_call: TRBV20-1; cdr3_nt: TGCAGTGCTAGAGCAGTAGGCGATACGCAGTATTTT; cdr3_aa: CSARAVGDTQYF
j_call: TRBJ2-3; clone_size: many; d_call: TRBD1; v_call: TRBV28; cdr3_nt: TGTGCCAGCGGACAGGGGGCAGATACGCAGTATTTT; cdr3_aa: CASGQGADTQYF
j_call: TRBJ2-7; clone_size: few; d_call: .; v_call: TRBV25-1; cdr3_nt: TGTGCCAGCAGTGGTCCTATGGGGTTCTACGAGCAGTACTTC; cdr3_aa: CASSGPMGFYEQYF
j_call: TRBJ1-5; clone_size: .; d_call: .; v_call: TRBV7-6; cdr3_nt: TGTGCCAGCAGAATCCCAGGGTTGGGTTTTATTAGCAATCAGCCCCAGCATTTT; cdr3_aa: CASRIPGLGFISNQPQHF
j_call: TRBJ1-1; clone_size: .; d_call: TRBD1; v_call: TRBV10-3; cdr3_nt: TGTGCCATCAGTGCCAGGGGGCAGGGGGCTGAAGCTTTCTTT; cdr3_aa: CAISARGQGAEAFF
j_call: TRBJ2-3; clone_size: many; d_call: TRBD2; v_call: TRBV4-1; cdr3_nt: TGCGCCAGCAGCCGGACTAGCGTGGGTTCAAATACGCAGTATTTT; cdr3_aa: CASSRTSVGSNTQYF
j_call: TRBJ2-7; clone_size: .; d_call: .; v_call: TRBV10-3; cdr3_nt: TGTGCCATCAGTGAGTCCGGGCCTCTGGCCTCCTACGAGCAGTACTTC; cdr3_aa: CAISESGPLASYEQYF
j_call: TRBJ2-3; clone_size: few; d_call: TRBD1; v_call: TRBV7-2; cdr3_nt: TGTGCCAGCAGCTTAGTCTTTTCAGGGGGCGTTAATACGCAGTATTTT; cdr3_aa: CASSLVFSGGVNTQYF
j_call: TRBJ2-7; clone_size: .; d_call: TRBD2; v_call: TRBV7-8; cdr3_nt: TGTGCCAGCAGCTTAGGGTGGACTAGCGGATCCTACGAGCAGTACTTC; cdr3_aa: CASSLGWTSGSYEQYF
j_call: TRBJ1-1; clone_size: many; d_call: .; v_call: TRBV20-1; cdr3_nt: TGCAGTGCTAGAGATCCACATCCCGGGGCAGACAACACTGAAGCTTTCTTT; cdr3_aa: CSARDPHPGADNTEAFF
j_call: TRBJ2-3; clone_size: .; d_call: TRBD1; v_call: TRBV27; cdr3_nt: TGTGCCAGCAGTTCGACAGGGCGGTGGACAGATACGCAGTATTTT; cdr3_aa: CASSSTGRWTDTQYF
j_call: TRBJ2-7; clone_size: .; d_call: .; v_call: TRBV15; cdr3_nt: TGTGCCACCAGCTCTGGGATCCGGGAGCAGTACTTC; cdr3_aa: CATSSGIREQYF
j_call: TRBJ1-5; clone_size: .; d_call: .; v_call: TRBV21-1; cdr3_nt: TGTGCCAGCAGCAAAGGTGTCCGGGCCCGAGGGCCCCAGCATTTT; cdr3_aa: CASSKGVRARGPQHF
j_call: TRBJ1-3; clone_size: few; d_call: TRBD1; v_call: TRBV5-1; cdr3_nt: TGCGCCAGCAGCGTAACCGGGACAGGTGCTGGAAACACCATATATTTT; cdr3_aa: CASSVTGTGAGNTIYF
j_call: TRBJ1-5; clone_size: .; d_call: .; v_call: TRBV3-1; cdr3_nt: TGTGCCAGCAGCCGAACAGGGAATCAGCCCCAGCATTTT; cdr3_aa: CASSRTGNQPQHF
j_call: TRBJ2-7; clone_size: many; d_call: .; v_call: TRBV20-1; cdr3_nt: TGCAAAGGGGGGAAACAGGGTTCCTACGAGCAGTACTTC; cdr3_aa: CKGGKQGSYEQYF
j_call: TRBJ2-7; clone_size: .; d_call: .; v_call: TRBV2; cdr3_nt: TGTGCCAGCAAGGAGGGCCCCTACGAGCAGTACTTC; cdr3_aa: CASKEGPYEQYF
j_call: TRBJ2-2; clone_size: .; d_call: .; v_call: TRBV4-3; cdr3_nt: TGCGCCAGCAGCCGCCTAGAAACCGGGGAGCTGTTTTTT; cdr3_aa: CASSRLETGELFF